This T cell receptor beta chain was captured in a study of blood T cell repertoires in COVID-19. TCRdb keeps only in-frame clones here, not all; method: immunoSEQ multiplex PCR. The table lists about 180,000 clones, around 88% of them singletons. The CDR3 consists of 14 residues. Germline-derived CDR1 and CDR2 are LNHNV and YYDKDF (reference sequence). V was cut by 1 base and J by 0 bases, with 4 bases left in between. The sequencing input was peripheral blood. The chain has TRBV15 and TRBJ2-1; no clear D gene. The clonotype comes from a woman aged 25-40 years with acute or convalescent COVID-19. CDR3 amino acids: CATSRGSSYNEQFF. The DNA of the CDR3 is TGTGCCACCAGCAGAGGGAGCTCCTACAATGAGCAGTTCTTC.